The 11 T cell receptor beta chains in this list originate from one sample, sequenced in a study of shared clonotypes between healthy human individuals. Naive CD8 cells were CD45RO-negative, positively selected for CCR7, excluding terminally differentiated effector memory CD45RA+ cells. Sequenced by immunoSEQ multiplex PCR; TCRdb stores in-frame clones only, minus some. The table includes more than 2 million clones, approximately 92% detected once. Sample: naive CD8+ T cells from PBMCs. These receptors were taken from a man in his late teens or twenties in good health. Some clones in this sample may be carry-over from other donors' samples.

V is TRBV9 and J is TRBJ2-3; TRBD1 matches 8 bases. CDR3 length equals 15 residues. V lost 0 bases and J lost 6; bases outside the gene matches: 6. CDR1 and CDR2 (germline): SGDLS, YYNGEE. CDR3 nucleotide sequence: TGTGCCAGCAGCGTAGAGGCCAGGGGGCTGGATACGCAGTATTTT. This gives the protein CASSVEARGLDTQYF.

The chain links TRBV28 to TRBJ2-1, with D possibly TRBD2 on 5 matching bases. The CDR3 extends over 12 amino acids. The germline V gene encodes CDR1 MDHEN and CDR2 SYDVKM. Between the trimmed V and J ends, which lost 3 bases and 10 bases, there was a span of 10 bases. Written as DNA, the CDR3 is TGTGCCAGCAGTTTCAACGGCGGGGAGCAGTTCTTC. Translating it yields CASSFNGGEQFF.

Concerning this clone itself: This CDR3 is also generated by other DNA sequences in the sample. This rearrangement joins TRBV4-1 to TRBJ2-5, with 10 bases that match TRBD1. TRBJ2-7 explains the end of the DNA better; the J call may be wrong. Germline V CDR1 and CDR2: MGHRA, YSYEKL. The CDR3 length is 14 residues. CDR3 nucleotides: TGCGCCAGCAGCCATGGGACAGGGGCCTACGAGCAGTACTTC. Protein: CASSHGTGAYEQYF.

This chain joins TRBV6-5 and TRBJ2-3, with D uncertain. V lost 2 bases to trimming and J lost 4 bases, with 7 bases between them. Germline V lookup: CDR1 MNHEY, CDR2 SVGAGI. The CDR3 sequence is 13 residues long. The CDR3 sequence: CASSYVGADTQYF. The CDR3 coding sequence is TGTGCCAGCAGTTACGTGGGCGCAGATACGCAGTATTTT.

The gene calls are TRBV5-1 and TRBJ2-7; D may be TRBD1 (6 bases). The CDR3 totals 14 residues. V was shortened by 4 bases and J by 4 bases, with 15 bases between the two germline ends. Germline loops: CDR1 SGHRS, CDR2 YFSETQ. This CDR3 reads CASSPGTLPYEQYF. The CDR3 bases are TGCGCCAGCAGCCCCGGGACATTACCGTACGAGCAGTACTTC.

V is TRBV27 and J is TRBJ2-1, with D perhaps given as TRBD1 or TRBD2 (6 bases each). This CDR3 region has 15 residues. Between the trimmed V and J ends, which lost 6 bases and 2 bases, there was a span of 14 bases. CDR1 is MNHEY, CDR2 SMNVEV, per germline (reference sequence). CDR3 amino acids: CASSSGRGPYNEQFF. The CDR3 DNA reads as TGTGCCAGCAGCTCCGGCCGGGGGCCCTACAATGAGCAGTTCTTC.

The chain links TRBV7-8 to TRBJ1-5; D is unclear. The germline V gene encodes CDR1 SGHVS and CDR2 FQNEAQ. Trimming took 5 bases from V and 0 from J, leaving 8 bases between them. This CDR3 has 14 residues. CDR3 loop: CASSASYSNQPQHF. The CDR3 nucleotides read TGTGCCAGCAGCGCAAGTTATAGCAATCAGCCCCAGCATTTT.

DNA of the CDR3: TGTGCCAGTAGTATGTCCCAACCATGGGCGTACTATGGCTACACCTTC. It encodes CASSMSQPWAYYGYTF. This chain links TRBV19 with TRBJ1-2; D unclear. Trimming cost V 3 bases and J 3 bases, with 17 bases left between them. The CDR3 spans 16 residues. Germline V lookup: CDR1 LNHDA, CDR2 SQIVND (reference sequence). Drawing the rest from reference TRBV19 and TRBJ1-2, the complete variable domain is DGGITQSPKYLFRKEGQNVTLSCEQNLNHDAMYWYRQDPGQGLRLIYYSQIVNDFQKGDIAEGYSVSREKKESFPLTVTSAQKNPTAFYLCASSMSQPWAYYGYTFGSGTRLTVV.

CDR3 in DNA: TGTGCCATCTTCAGGGGAGATACGCAGTATTTT. It encodes CAIFRGDTQYF. This chain joins TRBV13 and TRBJ2-3, with D maybe TRBD1 (6 bases). The V gene lost 10 bases and the J gene lost 5 bases, with 10 bases spanning the gap. CDR3 length: 11 residues. Germline CDR1 reads PRHDT; CDR2 reads FYEKMQ (reference sequence). The variable domain in full, completed from reference TRBV13 and TRBJ2-3, reads AAGVIQSPRHLIKEKRETATLKCYPIPRHDTVYWYQQGPGQDPQFLISFYEKMQSDKGSIPDRFSAQQFSDYHSELNMSSLELGDSALYFCAIFRGDTQYFGPGTRLTVL.

The chain uses TRBV10-3 and TRBJ1-2; 9 bases line up with TRBD1. V lost 2 bases to trimming and J lost 4 bases; unmatched junction nucleotides: 5. The CDR3 totals 15 residues. From germline, CDR1 is ENHRY and CDR2 SYGVKD. CDR3 sequence reads: CAISEATGGGYGYTF. The CDR3 bases are TGTGCCATCAGTGAGGCGACAGGGGGTGGCTATGGCTACACCTTC.

The gene calls are TRBV9 and TRBJ2-2; 9 positions agree with TRBD2. The CDR3 has 17 amino acids. V was pared by 2 bases and J by 7 bases, with 12 bases of the junction left unmatched. Germline loops: CDR1 SGDLS, CDR2 YYNGEE. The CDR3 reads CASSVRTGTSSSGELFF. Written as DNA, the CDR3 is TGTGCCAGCAGCGTTCGAACCGGGACTAGCAGTAGCGGGGAGCTGTTTTTT.